This TCR beta chain was recorded in a study of blood T cell repertoires in COVID-19. Across the whole study: Samples taken during acute and convalescent COVID-19 were collected in the United States, Italy and Spain. Nucleic acid was either cDNA or gDNA, and it came from T cells, B-cell-depleted T cells, or PBMCs.

The V segment lost 5 bases and the J segment 2 bases; nucleotides outside the gene matches: 4. This CDR3 has 13 amino acids. Germline assignment: CDR1 SQVTM and CDR2 ANQGSEA. In the source study's methods: Amplification of reference gene primers was used by the study to estimate nucleated cell counts. The assay was immunoSEQ multiplex PCR, and TCRdb's table has in-frame clones only and misses some. The DNA gave D and trimming, while V, J and clone size come from that table. The sample includes over 60,000 clones, 89% of them seen just once. The receptor was isolated from a woman in her 50s with active COVID-19. The sequenced material came from peripheral blood. This rearrangement joins TRBV29-1 to TRBJ2-7; 9 bases are shared with TRBD2. CDR3 sequence: CSVYQREAYEQYF. In nucleotides, the CDR3 is TGCAGCGTTTACCAGCGGGAGGCCTACGAGCAGTACTTC.